A single sample gave rise to the 21 T cell receptor beta chains below, sequenced in a study of OX40 agonist ivuxolimab in advanced cancers. The protocol used for the library was the immunoSEQ multiplex PCR assay. TCRdb took over this immuneACCESS table, retaining in-frame rearrangements with V and J assigned. Such tables are incomplete; in checked studies, under half of the missing clones stem from an unresolved V gene, and the remainder is unexplained. The sample table lists 60,000 to 85,000 clones, just under 85% of them with a count of one. The ten largest clones represent around 2% of the sample. The input for sequencing was CD4+ or CD8+ T cells sorted from blood, taken in a trial of the OX40 agonist ivuxolimab. The receptors here all came from an adult with an advanced solid tumor such as melanoma, head and neck, liver or kidney cancer.

This clone was seen repeatedly, ten times or more. This chain uses TRBV9 with TRBJ1-5; D unclear. The CDR3 is made up of 14 amino acids. Per the germline V gene, CDR1 is SGDLS and CDR2 is YYNGEE. Trimming removed 3 bases at V and 6 bases at J, with 13 bases between. The CDR3, as DNA: TGTGCCAGCAGCGCGTTGGGGTATCGTCAGCCCCAGCATTTT. Its translation is CASSALGYRQPQHF. The full variable domain, completed using reference TRBV9 and TRBJ1-5, is DSGVTQTPKHLITATGQRVTLRCSPRSGDLSVYWYQQSLDQGLQFLIQYYNGEERAKGNILERFSAQQFPDLHSELNLSSLELGDSALYFCASSALGYRQPQHFGDGTRLSIL.

This chain links TRBV7-9 with TRBJ2-3; D is unresolved. The CDR3 is 14 amino acids. V gave up 2 bases and J gave up 0 bases, with 6 bases separating them. CDR1 is SEHNR, CDR2 FQNEAQ, per germline (reference sequence). This chain's CDR3 is CASSLQGSTDTQYF. The CDR3 DNA reads TGTGCCAGCAGCTTACAAGGGAGCACAGATACGCAGTATTTT.

This clone was recorded only once. The CDR3 loop reads CASSRDPIAQPQHF. DNA of the CDR3: TGTGCCAGCAGTAGGGACCCAATTGCCCAGCCCCAGCATTTT. This chain uses TRBV6-6 with TRBJ1-5; tentatively, D is TRBD1 (5 bases). Germline lookup yields CDR1 MNHNY and CDR2 SVGAGI (reference sequence). With 5 bases removed from V and 7 bases from J, the gap between germline ends came to 15 bases. The CDR3 length is 14 residues.

V gene TRBV5-1 combines with J gene TRBJ2-1; TRBD2 matches 10 bases. V shed 4 bases and J 6 bases; nucleotides not matched to a gene: 7. The germline V gene has CDR1 SGHRS and CDR2 YFSETQ. The CDR3 extends over 15 amino acids. CDR3: CASSTLAGRGNEQFF. The CDR3 DNA sequence: TGCGCCAGCAGCACACTAGCGGGACGTGGCAATGAGCAGTTCTTC.

The rearrangement links TRBV7-2 to TRBJ2-3; TRBD1 aligns across 9 bases. Germline V gives CDR1 SGHTA, CDR2 FQGNSA. The ends lost 5 bases at V and 3 bases at J; junction bases unmatched: 9. The CDR3 sequence is 16 residues long. CDR3 loop: CASSLNTGTGTDTQYF. The DNA of the CDR3 is TGTGCCAGCAGCCTGAACACCGGGACAGGGACAGATACGCAGTATTTT.

The V gene is TRBV4-2, the J gene TRBJ1-2; 9 positions agree with TRBD1. V shed 1 base and J 4 bases; nucleotides not matched to a gene: 13. The germline CDR1 and CDR2 sequences are LGHNA and YNFKEQ. The CDR3 is 18 amino acids. The CDR3 nucleotides are TGTGCCAGCAGCCAAGCGGGGAGACAGGGGGGTATGGGCTATGGCTACACCTTC. It yields the protein CASSQAGRQGGMGYGYTF.

This chain links TRBV2 with TRBJ2-5, with 7 bases matching TRBD1. J was trimmed by 5 bases and V by 4 bases; bases with no gene match: 10. The CDR3 length is 15 residues. Germline V CDR1 and CDR2: SNHLY, FYNNEI. CDR3 residues: CASSVGPRGTETQYF. DNA of the CDR3: TGTGCCAGCAGTGTAGGTCCCAGGGGGACGGAGACCCAGTACTTC.

This chain uses TRBV30 with TRBJ2-7; D is undetermined. Germline CDR1 is GTSNPN and CDR2 is SVGIG (reference sequence). The CDR3 sequence is 10 residues long. V was shortened by 1 base and J by 7 bases, with 5 bases between the two germline ends. Here the CDR3 DNA reads TGTGCCTGGAGTGGGAAGGAGCAGTACTTC. It codes for CAWSGKEQYF.

In DNA, the CDR3 is TGCGCCAGCAGGCAAATCTGGGGACAGGGCACTGAAGCTTTCTTT. Its protein is CASRQIWGQGTEAFF. This sequence joins TRBV23-1 and TRBJ1-1; 9 bases map to TRBD1. TRBV23-1 is designated an ORF whose function remains uncertain. The CDR3 totals 15 residues. Trimming removed 6 bases from V and 4 bases from J; junction bases left unmatched: 9.

The chain couples TRBV7-2 to TRBJ2-7; D unresolved. The germline V and J ends were trimmed by 0 bases and 8 bases, with 5 bases remaining between them. CDR3 length: 11 residues. The germline CDR1 and CDR2 sequences are SGHTA and FQGNSA. The CDR3 sequence: CASSLAGKQYF. In DNA, the CDR3 is TGTGCCAGCAGCTTAGCGGGTAAGCAGTACTTC. The full variable domain, completed using reference TRBV7-2 and TRBJ2-7, is GAGVSQSPSNKVTEKGKDVELRCDPISGHTALYWYRQSLGQGLEFLIYFQGNSAPDKSGLPSDRFSAERTGGSVSTLTIQRTQQEDSAVYLCASSLAGKQYFGPGTRLTVT.

The chain is built from TRBV4-3 and TRBJ1-2; D is uncertain. The CDR3 sequence is 15 residues long. CDR1 is LGHNA, CDR2 YSLEER, per germline. V was pared by 1 base and J by 3 bases, with 12 bases between. The CDR3: CASSQGGFEYYGYTF. CDR3 nucleotides: TGCGCCAGCAGCCAAGGCGGCTTCGAGTACTATGGCTACACCTTC.

Only a few counts were recorded for this clone. The chain has TRBV20-1 and TRBJ1-2; D is ambiguous. CDR1 DFQATT and CDR2 SNEGSKA come from the germline V gene (reference sequence). The CDR3 contains 11 residues. Trimming removed 5 bases at V and 5 bases at J, with 9 bases between. The CDR3 DNA reads TGCAGTGCTGGGGATGGTTATGGCTACACCTTC. Protein sequence: CSAGDGYGYTF.

Details on this clone: The same CDR3 arises from other DNA sequences in this sample as well. The chain combines TRBV9 with TRBJ1-4; TRBD1 aligns across 9 bases. The CDR3 runs 15 residues. Per germline, CDR1 SGDLS and CDR2 YYNGEE. Unmatched junction bases numbered 4, after V lost 2 bases and J lost 5 bases. This CDR3 reads CASSVGTGFNEKLFF. As DNA, the CDR3 is TGTGCCAGCAGCGTGGGGACAGGGTTCAATGAAAAACTGTTTTTT.

V and J are TRBV19 and TRBJ2-7; D could derive from TRBD1 or TRBD2 (6 bases each). CDR3 size: 15 residues. Deletions cut 6 bases from V and 2 bases from J, with 17 bases between. Germline V gene lookup returns CDR1 LNHDA and CDR2 SQIVND (reference sequence). CDR3 loop: CASRGAGNSAYEQYF. CDR3 nucleotides: TGTGCCAGTAGGGGGGCGGGGAATTCCGCCTACGAGCAGTACTTC. Filled out from reference TRBV19 and TRBJ2-7, the complete variable domain reads DGGITQSPKYLFRKEGQNVTLSCEQNLNHDAMYWYRQDPGQGLRLIYYSQIVNDFQKGDIAEGYSVSREKKESFPLTVTSAQKNPTAFYLCASRGAGNSAYEQYFGPGTRLTVT.

This chain links TRBV5-1 with TRBJ1-3; the D is unclear. The V gene lost 0 bases and the J gene lost 0 bases, with 10 bases spanning the gap. The CDR3 runs to 16 residues. Germline V CDR1 and CDR2: SGHRS, YFSETQ. The CDR3 DNA follows: TGCGCCAGCAGCTTGGCCTTTTCGGCCTCTGGAAACACCATATATTTT. It specifies CASSLAFSASGNTIYF. Together with reference TRBV5-1 and TRBJ1-3, the CDR3 gives the full variable domain: KAGVTQTPRYLIKTRGQQVTLSCSPISGHRSVSWYQQTPGQGLQFLFEYFSETQRNKGNFPGRFSGRQFSNSRSEMNVSTLELGDSALYLCASSLAFSASGNTIYFGEGSWLTVV.

The rearrangement uses TRBV6-5 and TRBJ1-5, with a weak D call TRBD1 (5 bases). V was clipped by 6 bases and J by 6 bases, with 12 bases between them. The CDR3 consists of 13 residues. Germline lookup yields CDR1 MNHEY and CDR2 SVGAGI. CDR3: CASSPGGAQPQHF. The CDR3 DNA is TGTGCCAGCAGCCCTGGTGGGGCTCAGCCCCAGCATTTT.

The gene calls are TRBV19 and TRBJ2-3; the D call may be TRBD1 or TRBD2 (6 bases each). There are 16 residues in the CDR3. V was pared by 4 bases and J by 3 bases, with 17 bases between. Looked up from germline, CDR1 is LNHDA and CDR2 is SQIVND (reference sequence). The CDR3 spells CASSKTPGGLTDTQYF. In DNA form, the CDR3 reads TGTGCCAGTAGTAAGACCCCCGGGGGCCTTACAGATACGCAGTATTTT.

The chain links TRBV4-3 to TRBJ1-4; D is possibly TRBD1 (5 bases). From germline, CDR1 is LGHNA and CDR2 YSLEER. The CDR3 covers 18 residues. Trimming stripped 1 base from V and 8 bases from J, with 23 bases between. This CDR3 reads CASSQGRARRAGAEKLFF. The CDR3 DNA sequence: TGCGCCAGCAGCCAAGGGCGGGCTCGCAGGGCGGGTGCCGAAAAACTGTTTTTT.

This chain joins TRBV11-2 and TRBJ2-7; 8 bases align to TRBD2. This CDR3 is built from 15 residues. CDR1 and CDR2 from the germline V gene are SGHAT and FQNNGV. V lost 1 base, J lost 2 bases, and 4 bases stayed unmatched. The CDR3, as DNA: TGTGCCAGCAGCTTAGGGGGGACTAGGGCCTACGAGCAGTACTTC. This encodes CASSLGGTRAYEQYF.

V and J are TRBV7-2 and TRBJ2-3, with no clear D. Germline loops: CDR1 SGHTA, CDR2 FQGNSA. CDR3 length: 12 amino acids. V gave up 7 bases and J gave up 2 bases, with 7 bases separating them. CDR3 bases: TGTGCCAGCAAGATAGCCACAGATACGCAGTATTTT. The encoded protein is CASKIATDTQYF.

DNA for the CDR3: TGCGCCAGCAGCCAAGCCGCTGGGAGACAGGGGGCCGAGCAGTACTTC. It codes for CASSQAAGRQGAEQYF. V usage is TRBV4-1 and J usage is TRBJ2-7; 10 bases agree with TRBD1. The CDR3 length is 16 residues. The V segment lost 1 base and the J segment 6 bases; nucleotides outside the gene matches: 9. Germline assignment: CDR1 MGHRA and CDR2 YSYEKL.